Listed below are T cell receptor beta chains from one sample, sequenced in a study of spatial heterogeneity in lung cancer. TCRdb reprocessed the 5' RACE reads with MiXCR, giving one entry per CDR3 protein. This table has about 3,900 distinct CDR3 sequences, about 9% appearing once. Specimen: normal lung tissue next to the tumor, collected at surgery. The receptors come from a female donor with early-stage non-small cell lung cancer. Each CDR3 is given with its conserved first and last residue. Fields, in order: V gene, D gene, J gene, clone size, CDR3 protein, CDR3 DNA. A D gene is named only where the DNA matches it firmly. Clone size is given for some rows only: seen once, a few or many times, or a class if the clone is expanded.

TRBV6-2/TRBV6-3	TRBD2	TRBJ2-1	many	CASSYGTSFGFNEQFF	TGTGCCAGCAGTTACGGGACTAGCTTTGGTTTCAATGAGCAGTTCTTC
TRBV5-1	.	TRBJ2-5	many	CASSLVGSRQETQYF	TGCGCCAGCAGCTTGGTCGGCAGCCGCCAAGAGACCCAGTACTTC
TRBV7-9	TRBD2	TRBJ2-5	medium-sized	CASSPTSGTQETQYF	TGTGCCAGCAGCCCGACTAGCGGGACACAAGAGACCCAGTACTTC
TRBV7-9	.	TRBJ2-5	many	CASSRLMGGAETQYF	TGTGCCAGCAGTCGACTCATGGGGGGCGCAGAGACCCAGTACTTC
TRBV7-2	.	TRBJ2-7	medium-sized	CASSPQRGSYEQYF	TGTGCCAGCAGCCCACAACGCGGCTCCTACGAGCAGTACTTC
TRBV4-2	.	TRBJ2-3	medium-sized	CASSKERLTDTQYF	TGTGCCAGCAGCAAGGAGCGTCTCACAGATACGCAGTATTTT
TRBV7-8	.	TRBJ2-2	medium-sized	CASSLAGSRAGAGELFF	TGTGCCAGCAGCTTAGCGGGCAGTAGGGCGGGCGCCGGGGAGCTGTTTTTT
TRBV11-2	TRBD2	TRBJ2-5	many	CASSARGAGPGGETQYF	TGTGCCAGCAGCGCAAGGGGAGCGGGACCGGGCGGGGAGACCCAGTACTTC
TRBV6-5	.	TRBJ1-6	.	CASSGGSYNSPLHF	TGTGCCAGCAGCGGGGGATCCTATAATTCACCCCTCCACTTT
TRBV27	.	TRBJ2-2	medium-sized	CASSPRPPWTGNTGELFF	TGTGCCAGCAGTCCTAGGCCCCCCTGGACGGGAAACACCGGGGAGCTGTTTTTT
TRBV7-2	.	TRBJ2-1	medium-sized	CASSSLTWEQFF	TGTGCCAGCAGCTCCCTGACTTGGGAGCAGTTCTTC
TRBV10-3	.	TRBJ2-3	medium-sized	CATVQDQGADTQYF	TGTGCCACCGTACAGGACCAGGGCGCAGATACGCAGTATTTT
TRBV7-3	TRBD1	TRBJ2-2	medium-sized	CASSPGTGGGELFF	TGTGCCAGCAGCCCCGGGACAGGGGGCGGGGAGCTGTTTTTT
TRBV7-2	.	TRBJ1-4	medium-sized	CASSLKGQGREKLFF	TGTGCCAGCAGCCTTAAGGGTCAGGGAAGGGAAAAACTGTTTTTT
TRBV5-1	TRBD1	TRBJ2-5	many	CASSSGTGIEETQYF	TGCGCCAGCAGCTCTGGGACAGGGATCGAGGAGACCCAGTACTTC
TRBV10-3	.	TRBJ2-3	medium-sized	CAISEGGSFTDTQYF	TGTGCCATCAGTGAGGGGGGCTCATTCACAGATACGCAGTATTTT
TRBV10-3	TRBD1	TRBJ2-6	.	CAISPGTGISEANVLTF	TGTGCCATCAGTCCCGGGACAGGAATCTCTGAGGCCAACGTCCTGACTTTC
TRBV3-1	TRBD2	TRBJ2-3	.	CASSLLAAGTDTQYF	TGTGCCAGCAGTTTACTAGCGGCTGGCACAGATACGCAGTATTTT
TRBV7-8	TRBD1	TRBJ2-5	few	CASRPQGDQETQYF	TGTGCCAGCAGACCCCAGGGGGACCAAGAGACCCAGTACTTC
TRBV6-5	.	TRBJ2-1	medium-sized	CASSYRVLADEQFF	TGTGCCAGCAGCTACAGGGTTCTAGCAGATGAGCAGTTCTTC
TRBV6-5	.	TRBJ2-5	few	CASSTPRAEETQYF	TGTGCCAGCAGTACACCCAGGGCCGAAGAGACCCAGTACTTC
TRBV6-1	TRBD2	TRBJ2-5	few	CASSALAGYQETQYF	TGTGCCAGCAGTGCACTAGCGGGGTACCAAGAGACCCAGTACTTC
TRBV12-3/TRBV12-4	TRBD2	TRBJ2-1	.	CASRERELNNEQFF	TGTGCCAGCAGGGAGCGGGAGTTGAACAATGAGCAGTTCTTC
TRBV30	.	TRBJ1-2	.	CAWGGRGRYIYGYTF	TGTGCCTGGGGCGGCCGGGGGAGATATATCTATGGCTACACCTTC
TRBV6-6	.	TRBJ2-5	.	CASSRGGPDLTF	TGTGCCAGCAGTAGGGGGGGGCCAGATCTCACTTTC
TRBV20-1	.	TRBJ1-3	.	CSAGDPWGSGNTIYF	TGCAGTGCTGGGGACCCTTGGGGCTCTGGAAACACCATATATTTT
TRBV10-3	TRBD1	TRBJ2-6	medium-sized	CAISAGQGFSGANVLTF	TGTGCCATCAGTGCGGGACAGGGCTTCTCTGGGGCCAACGTCCTGACTTTC
TRBV29-1	.	TRBJ1-2	large	CSVGRANYGYTF	TGCAGCGTCGGACGGGCCAACTATGGCTACACCTTC
TRBV7-8	.	TRBJ2-3	medium-sized	CASSFRDRASTDTQYF	TGTGCCAGCAGCTTTCGTGACAGAGCTAGCACAGATACGCAGTATTTT
TRBV11-2	TRBD1	TRBJ1-4	large	CASSPLGTAHEKLFF	TGTGCCAGCAGCCCGCTAGGGACAGCCCATGAAAAACTGTTTTTT
TRBV7-2	.	TRBJ1-4	many	CASSATTADEKLFF	TGTGCCAGCAGCGCGACCACAGCGGACGAAAAACTGTTTTTT
TRBV29-1	.	TRBJ2-3	medium-sized	CSVLRGARDTQYF	TGCAGCGTTCTCCGTGGGGCGCGGGATACGCAGTATTTT
TRBV6-2/TRBV6-3	.	TRBJ2-5	medium-sized	CASGTQWTQYF	TGTGCCAGCGGAACACAGTGGACCCAGTACTTC
TRBV5-6	.	TRBJ1-4	many	CASSRTVEGEKLFF	TGTGCCAGCAGCCGGACCGTGGAAGGTGAAAAACTGTTTTTT
TRBV7-2	.	TRBJ2-3	medium-sized	CASSSAPLQDTQYF	TGTGCCAGCAGCTCCGCTCCACTCCAAGATACGCAGTATTTT
TRBV5-4	TRBD2	TRBJ2-2	medium-sized	CASSTGLADTGELFF	TGTGCCAGCAGCACAGGACTAGCGGACACCGGGGAGCTGTTTTTT